These T cell receptor beta chains were read from a single sample in a study of shared clonotypes between healthy human individuals. Assay used: immunoSEQ multiplex PCR; TCRdb lists only in-frame clones, some missing. The sample holds roughly 1,500,000 clones, around 98.5% seen once. Sequencing was carried out using naive CD4+ T cells sorted from blood. All receptors derive from a man under 40 in good health. Both conserved end residues are part of each CDR3. A D gene is named only where the DNA matches it firmly. Clone size is not always given. Where it is, it says once, few, many or a class for expanded clones.

>TRBV7-9|-|-|TRBJ2-7
TGTGCCAGCAGCTTACAGGCAGGACTCAAACCTGGGTACGAGCAGTACTTC
CASSLQAGLKPGYEQYF
>TRBV5-4|-|-|TRBJ2-7
TGTGCCAGCAGCTTGAGGTCAGACACCTACGAGCAGTACTTC
CASSLRSDTYEQYF
>TRBV14|-|TRBD2|TRBJ2-7
TGTGCCAGCAGCCCGTGGACTAGCGGGAGGGGAACCTACGAGCAGTACTTC
CASSPWTSGRGTYEQYF
>TRBV7-2|-|TRBD1|TRBJ2-7
TGTGCCAGCAGCTTACTGTGGGGACAGGGGGGTCGCTACGAGCAGTACTTC
CASSLLWGQGGRYEQYF
>TRBV29-1|-|TRBD2|TRBJ2-7
TGCAGCGGCGCTAGCGGGAGTTCTTACGAGCAGTACTTC
CSGASGSSYEQYF
>TRBV28|once|-|TRBJ2-7
TGTGCCAGCAGTTTCGCGCCGGGAAGGCGGTACGAGCAGTACTTC
CASSFAPGRRYEQYF
>TRBV7-3|-|-|TRBJ2-7
TGTGCCAGCAGCTTAACAGGCAGGGGCCTATACGAGCAGTACTTC
CASSLTGRGLYEQYF
>TRBV10-3|-|TRBD2|TRBJ2-1
TGTGCCATCAGCGAGGAAGGGCGGGAGTGGCAGTTCTTC
CAISEEGREWQFF
>TRBV5-6|-|TRBD2|TRBJ2-7
TGTGCCAGCAGTACAACTAGCGGGTGGATATACGAGCAGTACTTC
CASSTTSGWIYEQYF
>TRBV4-1|-|-|TRBJ2-1
TGCGCCAGCAGCCAAGAGGCTAGCTTCTACAATGAGCAGTTCTTC
CASSQEASFYNEQFF
>TRBV7-3|-|-|TRBJ2-6
TGTGCCAGCAGGGTCGTTGGGGCCAACGTCCTGACTTTC
CASRVVGANVLTF
>TRBV28|-|-|TRBJ2-5
TGTGCCAGCAGTTTAGAGAGCTTAACCCAGTACTTC
CASSLESLTQYF
>TRBV27|-|-|TRBJ2-2
TGTGCCAGCAGTCAAGCTTGGTCAACCTCCACCGGGGAGCTGTTTTTT
CASSQAWSTSTGELFF
>TRBV9|-|-|TRBJ2-2
TGTGCCAGCAGCCCCCCCTGGGGACGGGTCACCGGGGAGCTGTTTTTT
CASSPPWGRVTGELFF
>TRBV7-9|-|-|TRBJ2-2
TGTGCCAGCAGTCAAAGGACGGTAGAACGGGAGCTGTTTTTT
CASSQRTVERELFF
>TRBV6-6|once|-|TRBJ2-3
TGTGCCAGCAGTTCCCCTTTTCGGGATACGCAGTATTTT
CASSSPFRDTQYF
>TRBV18|-|TRBD1|TRBJ1-6
TGTGCCAGCTCACCAGGTACAGGGGATAATTCACCCCTCCACTTT
CASSPGTGDNSPLHF
>TRBV21-1|-|-|TRBJ1-2
TGTGCCAGCAGGGAGGACAGGGGGCTCTATGGCTACACCTTC
CASREDRGLYGYTF
>TRBV11-2|-|-|TRBJ1-5
TGTGCCAGCAGCTTAGGGACCTATCAGCCCCAGCATTTT
CASSLGTYQPQHF
>TRBV28|-|-|TRBJ2-7
TGTGCCAGCAGGAGGAATTTCCGGGGGCCGGGCTCCTACGAGCAGTACTTC
CASRRNFRGPGSYEQYF
>TRBV5-4|once|TRBD1|TRBJ2-7
TGTGCCAGCAGCTTGGGACAGGGGAGCTCCTACGAGCAGTACTTC
CASSLGQGSSYEQYF
>TRBV18|-|TRBD1|TRBJ2-6
TGTGCCAGCTCATTAGGACAGGGGATCAGCTCTGGGGCCAACGTCCTGACTTTC
CASSLGQGISSGANVLTF
>TRBV6-1|-|-|TRBJ1-5
TGTGCCAGCAGTGAAGAGGGGGGCAATCAGCCCCAGCATTTT
CASSEEGGNQPQHF
>TRBV6-1|-|-|TRBJ2-1
TGTGCCAGCAGTGATGGCAGGTACAATGAGCAGTTCTTC
CASSDGRYNEQFF
>TRBV6-5|-|TRBD2|TRBJ2-7
TGTGCCAGCAGCTCACCGACTAGCGGGAGGTACGAGCAGTACTTC
CASSSPTSGRYEQYF
>TRBV5-1|-|-|TRBJ2-2
TGCGCCAGCAGCCACGGACAGAACACCGGGGAGCTGTTTTTT
CASSHGQNTGELFF
>TRBV28|-|-|TRBJ2-3
TGTGCCAGCAGTTTCGGGCTAGCCGCAGATACGCAGTATTTT
CASSFGLAADTQYF
>TRBV9|-|-|TRBJ2-1
TGTGCCAGCAGCTGGACAGCGAGCTCCTACAATGAGCAGTTCTTC
CASSWTASSYNEQFF
>TRBV5-1|once|-|TRBJ2-1
TGCGCCAGCAGCGTGACCTCGGGGGGCGCCTCCTACAATGAGCAGTTCTTC
CASSVTSGGASYNEQFF
>TRBV5-1|-|TRBD2|TRBJ2-1
TGCGCCAGCAGCCCGAGACTAGCGGGAGACAATGAGCAGTTCTTC
CASSPRLAGDNEQFF
>TRBV7-7|-|TRBD1|TRBJ2-5
TGTGCTAGCAGCTTAGGGTCTGGACAGGGAGAGACCCAGTACTTC
CASSLGSGQGETQYF
>TRBV19|once|-|TRBJ2-1
TGTGCCAGTAGTGCCCTTATGTCCCGTTACAATGAGCAGTTCTTC
CASSALMSRYNEQFF
>TRBV27|once|-|TRBJ2-1
TGTGCCAGCAGTTTGGACCCAAGATACAATGAGCAGTTCTTC
CASSLDPRYNEQFF
>TRBV7-9|-|-|TRBJ2-2
TGTGCCAGCAGTCATATCCTCCACCAGCTGTTTTTT
CASSHILHQLFF
>TRBV27|-|TRBD2|TRBJ2-7
TGTGCCAGTGGGAGGGCAGGAGGATTTCCCTACGAGCAGTACTTC
CASGRAGGFPYEQYF
>TRBV10-3|-|-|TRBJ1-2
TGTGCCATCAGTGAAGGGACCGGGCTCAACTATGGCTACACCTTC
CAISEGTGLNYGYTF
>TRBV7-8|-|-|TRBJ2-1
TGTGCCAGCAGCTTTCTGACTGGGGGCAATGAGCAGTTCTTC
CASSFLTGGNEQFF
>TRBV28|-|-|TRBJ1-1
TGTGCCAGCAGTACGCCCGGGGACACTGAAGCTTTCTTT
CASSTPGDTEAFF
>TRBV19|-|-|TRBJ1-2
TGTGCCAGTAGTATGGAGTCGGCCTATGGCTACACCTTC
CASSMESAYGYTF
>TRBV11-2|-|-|TRBJ2-7
TGTGCCAGCAGCTTCACCGGGCTCGACGAGCAGTACTTC
CASSFTGLDEQYF
>TRBV27|-|-|TRBJ2-5
TGTGCCAGCAGTCCGTACGGTGGCCGCGAGACCCAGTACTTC
CASSPYGGRETQYF
>TRBV4-1|-|-|TRBJ2-1
TGCGCCAGCAGCCAGAGTAGCCTCTCCTACAATGAGCAGTTCTTC
CASSQSSLSYNEQFF
>TRBV21-1|-|-|TRBJ2-3
TGTGCCAGCATTAATCATTCCCCGCGGGACACAGATACGCAGTATTTT
CASINHSPRDTDTQYF
>TRBV6-5|once|TRBD2|TRBJ2-1
TGTGCCAGCGAAACGGGGGGATCCTACAATGAGCAGTTCTTC
CASETGGSYNEQFF
>TRBV11-3|once|-|TRBJ2-1
TGTGCCAGCAGCCCGCAGACTAGTTCGGATAAGCAGTTCTTC
CASSPQTSSDKQFF
>TRBV5-6|once|TRBD1|TRBJ1-2
TGTGCCAGCAGCTCCACAGGGGCTCGCGATGGCTACACCTTC
CASSSTGARDGYTF
>TRBV27|-|TRBD2|TRBJ2-7
TGTGCCAGCAGTCCCCGACTAGCGGGAGTCTTAGGCTCCTACGAGCAGTACTTC
CASSPRLAGVLGSYEQYF
>TRBV5-4|-|-|TRBJ1-3
TGTGCCAGCAGCGACAGGACCCAAGGAAACACCATATATTTT
CASSDRTQGNTIYF
>TRBV2|-|TRBD1|TRBJ2-7
TGTGCCAGCACTACTCAGGGGGCCCTTTCTGGCGAGCAGTACTTC
CASTTQGALSGEQYF
>TRBV9|-|-|TRBJ2-7
TGTGCCAGCAGTCTGGGGCAGAAGGGCTACGAGCAGTACTTC
CASSLGQKGYEQYF
>TRBV30|-|-|TRBJ1-1
TGTGCCTGGAGTCCACAGGGCCCTAACACTGAAGCTTTCTTT
CAWSPQGPNTEAFF
>TRBV9|-|-|TRBJ1-4
TGTGCCAGCAGTCCATTACTCGCGGGGGTGGGTGAAAAACTGTTTTTT
CASSPLLAGVGEKLFF
>TRBV5-6|-|-|TRBJ2-3
TGTGCCAGCAGCTTGGGTAGCACCAGCACAGATACGCAGTATTTT
CASSLGSTSTDTQYF